A selection of T cell receptor beta chains follows, all from one sample in a study of technical replicates of blood from several donors. Assay used: immunoSEQ multiplex PCR; TCRdb lists only in-frame clones, some missing. Among approximately 45,000 clones listed, around 96% were seen once. The sequencing sample was made of T cells isolated from PBMCs. The receptors come from a human donor in good health. Each CDR3 is given with its conserved first and last residue. The order of the fields is J gene, clone size, V gene, D gene, CDR3 DNA, CDR3 protein. D genes are given only for firm matches. Size is omitted from some rows. Given values are once, few, many or a class for expanded clones.

TRBJ1-1,once,TRBV6-5,-,TGTGCCAGCAGCCGCGTCAACACTGAAGCTTTCTTT,CASSRVNTEAFF
TRBJ2-1,-,TRBV11-2,-,TGTGCCAGCAGCTTGGTATTAGCAAGCTCCTACAATGAGCAGTTCTTC,CASSLVLASSYNEQFF
TRBJ2-2,-,TRBV2,-,TGTGCCAGCTTAAGCTCGGAGGCCGGGGAGCTGTTTTTT,CASLSSEAGELFF
TRBJ2-7,-,TRBV7-9,-,TGTGCCAGCAGCGCCACAGGTATCTTCTACGAGCAGTACTTC,CASSATGIFYEQYF
TRBJ2-1,-,TRBV5-1,TRBD2,TGCGCCAGCAGCAGGACTAGCGGGAGTGGTGAGCAGTTCTTC,CASSRTSGSGEQFF
TRBJ1-5,-,TRBV19,-,TGTGCCAGTAGTATTGAGGGAGCGAGCAATCAGCCCCAGCATTTT,CASSIEGASNQPQHF
TRBJ1-2,-,TRBV29-1,-,TGCAGCGGGGCCGAACAGGAGAATTCCTATGGCTACACCTTC,CSGAEQENSYGYTF
TRBJ2-3,-,TRBV9,-,TGTGCCAGCAGCGGGTCTTTACAGCGCACAGATACGCAGTATTTT,CASSGSLQRTDTQYF
TRBJ1-1,-,TRBV6-5,-,TGTGCCAGCAGTTATACGGATGAGGACACTGAAGCTTTCTTT,CASSYTDEDTEAFF
TRBJ2-1,-,TRBV5-1,TRBD2,TGCGCCAGCAGCTTGAGACAGGGAGTAGCGGGAGATGAGCAGTTCTTC,CASSLRQGVAGDEQFF
TRBJ2-5,-,TRBV5-8,TRBD1,TGTGCCAGCAGCCCCCGGGGACAGGCCAATCAAGAGACCCAGTACTTC,CASSPRGQANQETQYF
TRBJ1-1,-,TRBV5-4,-,TGTGCCAGCAGCTGGGAAGTCCGGGGTGAAGCTTTCTTT,CASSWEVRGEAFF
TRBJ2-1,-,TRBV4-2,TRBD2,TGTGCCAGCAGCTCCCGGACTAGCGGGAGGGACAATGAGCAGTTCTTC,CASSSRTSGRDNEQFF
TRBJ1-1,-,TRBV5-1,-,TGCGCCAGCAGCTTGGGGGCCCACGTAATCACTGAAGCTTTCTTT,CASSLGAHVITEAFF
TRBJ2-5,-,TRBV11-2,-,TGTGCCAGCAGCTTAAGGGGCCAAGAGACCCAGTACTTC,CASSLRGQETQYF
TRBJ2-7,-,TRBV4-1,TRBD1,TGCGCCAGCAGCCTATTTACCGGGACAGACTACGAGCAGTACTTC,CASSLFTGTDYEQYF
TRBJ1-5,-,TRBV5-6,-,TGTGCCAGCAGCACAAAAACTATCGGCAATCAGCCCCAGCATTTT,CASSTKTIGNQPQHF
TRBJ2-7,-,TRBV4-2,-,TGTGCCAGCAGCCAGACTCTCGAGCAGTACTTC,CASSQTLEQYF
TRBJ2-1,-,TRBV5-8,-,TGTGCCAGCAGCTTGACAGTTTACAATGAGCAGTTCTTC,CASSLTVYNEQFF
TRBJ2-7,-,TRBV4-3,-,TGCGCCAGCAGCCTGGACAGTTACGAGCAGTACTTC,CASSLDSYEQYF
TRBJ1-1,-,TRBV18,-,TGTGCCAGCAGCGGGGCCGAAAACACTGAAGCTTTCTTT,CASSGAENTEAFF
TRBJ1-1,-,TRBV21-1,-,TGTGCCAGCAGCAAAGCTCTAGGACAGGGTACTGAAGCTTTCTTT,CASSKALGQGTEAFF
TRBJ2-2,-,TRBV5-1,TRBD1,TGCGCCAGCAGCGGGCAGGGGGCAGGCGGGGAGCTGTTTTTT,CASSGQGAGGELFF
TRBJ1-2,-,TRBV7-2,TRBD1,TGTGCCAGCAGCTTAGTCAGACAGGGGGCGAGTGGCTACACCTTC,CASSLVRQGASGYTF
TRBJ2-2,once,TRBV18,TRBD1,TGTGCCAGCTCAGCTACAGGGGAAACCGGGGAGCTGTTTTTT,CASSATGETGELFF
TRBJ2-3,-,TRBV9,TRBD2,TGTGCCAGCAGCGTAGAGGGACTAGGCACAGATACGCAGTATTTT,CASSVEGLGTDTQYF
TRBJ1-2,once,TRBV4-1,-,TGCGCCAGCAGCCGACAACAGAGAGATGGCTACACCTTC,CASSRQQRDGYTF
TRBJ2-3,-,TRBV6-5,-,TGTGCCAGCAGCGCGGCTAATACGCAGTATTTT,CASSAANTQYF
TRBJ2-1,-,TRBV9,-,TGTGCCAGCAGCGTAGAATTAGCGGCGGGAAATGAGCAGTTCTTC,CASSVELAAGNEQFF
TRBJ2-1,-,TRBV30,-,TGTGCCTGGAGTTTTCCACCGGGGTCAAATGAGCAGTTCTTC,CAWSFPPGSNEQFF
TRBJ2-7,-,TRBV29-1,-,TGCAGCGTCCAGATCCCCCGCTCCTACGAGCAGTACTTC,CSVQIPRSYEQYF
TRBJ1-2,-,TRBV7-9,TRBD1,TGTGCCAGCAGCTTCTCGGACAGGGGCCCGAATAATGGCTACACCTTC,CASSFSDRGPNNGYTF
TRBJ2-1,once,TRBV2,TRBD1,TGTGCCAGCAGTCCAGGGGGAAGCTCCTACAATGAGCAGTTCTTC,CASSPGGSSYNEQFF
TRBJ2-1,-,TRBV7-6,TRBD1,TGTGCCAGCAGCTTAGCAGGGGGCGAACAGCAGTTCTTC,CASSLAGGEQQFF
TRBJ1-2,-,TRBV29-1,-,TGCAGCGTTGAGAGGGGTTTAGGGGGATACTCTGGCTACACCTTC,CSVERGLGGYSGYTF
TRBJ1-2,-,TRBV7-9,-,TGTGCCAGCAGCTTAGTGGAGGGCGGCTATGGCTACACCTTC,CASSLVEGGYGYTF
TRBJ2-7,-,TRBV20-1,TRBD1,TGCAGTGCTAGGACAGGGAACGAGCAGTACTTC,CSARTGNEQYF
TRBJ2-1,-,TRBV5-4,TRBD2,TGTGCCAGCAGCTCTCCGGGACTAGATTTCAATGAGCAGTTCTTC,CASSSPGLDFNEQFF
TRBJ2-7,-,TRBV15,-,TGTGCCACCTGGGGCGGTACCTACGAGCAGTACTTC,CATWGGTYEQYF
TRBJ2-2,-,TRBV5-4,TRBD2,TGTGCCAGCAGCTTTGGACTAGCGTCGAACACCGGGGAGCTGTTTTTT,CASSFGLASNTGELFF
TRBJ2-5,-,TRBV5-5,-,TGTGCCAGCATCCCCCTCGGGACCGGGGGTGTCGAGACCCAGTACTTC,CASIPLGTGGVETQYF
TRBJ2-2,-,TRBV18,TRBD1,TGTGCCAGCTCGCCGCTACAGGGGGCGCACGGGGAGCTGTTTTTT,CASSPLQGAHGELFF
TRBJ2-7,-,TRBV11-1,TRBD1,TGTGCCAGCAGCTCTCGGGACAGCTCCTACGAGCAGTACTTC,CASSSRDSSYEQYF